The source of this T cell receptor beta chain is a study of shared clonotypes between healthy human individuals. This clone was counted between two and nine times. Roughly 0.3 ug DNA, about 30,000 T cell genomes, went into unsorted PBMC replicate PCRs. Original methodology: Filtering differed for immunoSEQ, which gave only junction sequences without quality scores. TCRdb's copy holds only in-frame clones and misses some; the assay was immunoSEQ multiplex PCR. The V and J calls and clone size come from that table; D and trimming were worked out from the DNA. The table has approximately 480,000 clones, roughly 85% seen once; the top ten hold around 13%. The receptor's source is a woman aged 35 to 49 in good health. Some clones in this sample may be carry-over from other donors' samples. Input material: PBMCs.

This CDR3 reads CASSGGTGVNYGYTF. DNA of the CDR3: TGTGCCAGCAGCGGTGGGACAGGTGTCAACTATGGCTACACCTTC. V and J are TRBV7-9 and TRBJ1-2, with TRBD1 matching over 8 bases. The CDR3 extends over 15 amino acids. Trimming at V came to 5 bases and at J to 2 bases, leaving 7 bases not matched to a gene. Germline CDR1 is SEHNR and CDR2 is FQNEAQ (reference sequence).